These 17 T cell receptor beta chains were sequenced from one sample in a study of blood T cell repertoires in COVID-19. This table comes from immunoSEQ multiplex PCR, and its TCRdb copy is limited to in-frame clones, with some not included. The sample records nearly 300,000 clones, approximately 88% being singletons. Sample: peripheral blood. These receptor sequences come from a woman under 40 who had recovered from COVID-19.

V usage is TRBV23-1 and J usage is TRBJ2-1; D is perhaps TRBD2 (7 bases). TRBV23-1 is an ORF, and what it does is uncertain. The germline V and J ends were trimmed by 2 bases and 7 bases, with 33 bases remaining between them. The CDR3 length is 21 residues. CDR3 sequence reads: CASSQPGGRVNCGNTGNEQFF. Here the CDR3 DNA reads TGCGCCAGCAGTCAACCGGGGGGCAGGGTAAATTGCGGAAATACTGGAAATGAGCAGTTCTTC.

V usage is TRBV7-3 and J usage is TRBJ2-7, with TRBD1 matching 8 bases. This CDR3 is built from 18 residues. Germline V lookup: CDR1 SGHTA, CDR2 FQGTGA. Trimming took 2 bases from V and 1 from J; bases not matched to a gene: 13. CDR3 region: CASSLRGPDREGSYEQYF. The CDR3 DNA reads TGTGCCAGCAGCTTACGGGGACCGGACAGGGAAGGGTCCTACGAGCAGTACTTC.

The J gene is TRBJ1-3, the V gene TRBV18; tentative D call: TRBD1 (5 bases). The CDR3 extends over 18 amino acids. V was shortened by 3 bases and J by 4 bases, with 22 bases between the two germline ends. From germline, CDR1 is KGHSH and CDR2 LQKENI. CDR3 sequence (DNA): TGTGCCAGCTCACCCACCACCCCCCGTTCCAGGGTAGGAAACACCATATATTTT. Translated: CASSPTTPRSRVGNTIYF.

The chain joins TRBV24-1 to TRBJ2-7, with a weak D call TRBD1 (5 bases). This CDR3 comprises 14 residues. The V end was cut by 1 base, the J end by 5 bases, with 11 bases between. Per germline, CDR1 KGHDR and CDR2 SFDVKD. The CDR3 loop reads CATSDFRAQDEQYF. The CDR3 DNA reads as TGTGCCACCAGTGATTTCAGGGCCCAGGACGAGCAGTACTTC.

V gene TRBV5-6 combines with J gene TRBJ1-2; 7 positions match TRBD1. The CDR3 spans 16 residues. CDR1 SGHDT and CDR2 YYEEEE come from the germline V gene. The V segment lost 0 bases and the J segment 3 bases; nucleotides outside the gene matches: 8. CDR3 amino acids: CASSLGPGGVYYGYTF. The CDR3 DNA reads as TGTGCCAGCAGCTTGGGGCCAGGGGGAGTTTACTATGGCTACACCTTC.

In DNA form, the CDR3 reads TGTGCCAGTAGTAATGCGGGGGGGGCGCCGATAAACATTCAGTACTTC. Translated, it gives CASSNAGGAPINIQYF. The chain uses TRBV19 and TRBJ2-4, with 9 bases matching TRBD2. CDR1 LNHDA and CDR2 SQIVND come from the germline V gene (reference sequence). J was trimmed by 6 bases and V by 4 bases; bases with no gene match: 10. This CDR3 has 16 amino acids.

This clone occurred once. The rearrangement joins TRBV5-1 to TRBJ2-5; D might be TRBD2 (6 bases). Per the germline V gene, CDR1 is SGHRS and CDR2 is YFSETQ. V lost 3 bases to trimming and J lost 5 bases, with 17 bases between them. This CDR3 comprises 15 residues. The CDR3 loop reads CASSSGTGGTETQYF. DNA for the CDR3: TGCGCCAGCAGCTCCGGGACTGGAGGAACGGAGACCCAGTACTTC.

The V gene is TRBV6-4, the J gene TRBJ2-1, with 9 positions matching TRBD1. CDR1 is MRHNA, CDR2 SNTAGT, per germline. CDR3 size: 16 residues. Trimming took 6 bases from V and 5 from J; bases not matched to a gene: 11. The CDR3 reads CASSAIGGQGNNEQFF. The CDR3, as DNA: TGTGCCAGCAGCGCAATAGGGGGACAGGGCAACAATGAGCAGTTCTTC.

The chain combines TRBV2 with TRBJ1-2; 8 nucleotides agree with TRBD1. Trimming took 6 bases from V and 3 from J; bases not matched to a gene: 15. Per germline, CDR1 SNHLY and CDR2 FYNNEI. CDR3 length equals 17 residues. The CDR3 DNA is TGTGCCAGCAGGGAGGGGACAGGTCTTCCAACAGACTATGGCTACACCTTC. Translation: CASREGTGLPTDYGYTF.

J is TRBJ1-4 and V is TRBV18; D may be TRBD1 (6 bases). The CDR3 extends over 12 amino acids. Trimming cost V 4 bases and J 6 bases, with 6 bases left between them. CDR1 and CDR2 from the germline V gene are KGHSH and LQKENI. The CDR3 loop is CASSHRDEKLFF. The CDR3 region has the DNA TGTGCCAGCTCACACAGGGATGAAAAACTGTTTTTT. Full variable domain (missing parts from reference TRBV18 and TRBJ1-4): NAGVMQNPRHLVRRRGQEARLRCSPMKGHSHVYWYRQLPEEGLKFMVYLQKENIIDESGMPKERFSAEFPKEGPSILRIQQVVRGDSAAYFCASSHRDEKLFFGSGTQLSVL.

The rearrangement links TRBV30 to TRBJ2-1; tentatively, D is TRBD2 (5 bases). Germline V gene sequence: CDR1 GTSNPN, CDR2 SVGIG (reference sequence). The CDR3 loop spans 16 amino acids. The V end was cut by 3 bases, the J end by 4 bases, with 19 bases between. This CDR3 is CAWRALDPRGYNEQFF. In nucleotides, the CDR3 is TGTGCCTGGAGAGCACTTGACCCTCGCGGGTACAATGAGCAGTTCTTC.

Here the CDR3 reads CAWGPRGATYEQYF. Written as DNA, the CDR3 is TGTGCCTGGGGCCCACGGGGAGCGACCTACGAGCAGTACTTC. V is TRBV30 and J is TRBJ2-7, with D maybe TRBD2 (5 bases). V dropped 5 bases and J dropped 2 bases, with 16 bases sitting between them. Germline loops: CDR1 GTSNPN, CDR2 SVGIG (reference sequence). The CDR3 is made up of 14 amino acids.

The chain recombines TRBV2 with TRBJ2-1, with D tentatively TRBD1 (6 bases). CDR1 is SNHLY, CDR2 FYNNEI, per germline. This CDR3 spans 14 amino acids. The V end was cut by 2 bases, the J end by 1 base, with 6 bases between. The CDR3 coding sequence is TGTGCCAGCAGTGAACAGGGGTCCTACAATGAGCAGTTCTTC. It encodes CASSEQGSYNEQFF. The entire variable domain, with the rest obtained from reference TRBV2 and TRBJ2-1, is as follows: EPEVTQTPSHQVTQMGQEVILRCVPISNHLYFYWYRQILGQKVEFLVSFYNNEISEKSEIFDDQFSVERPDGSNFTLKIRSTKLEDSAMYFCASSEQGSYNEQFFGPGTRLTVL.

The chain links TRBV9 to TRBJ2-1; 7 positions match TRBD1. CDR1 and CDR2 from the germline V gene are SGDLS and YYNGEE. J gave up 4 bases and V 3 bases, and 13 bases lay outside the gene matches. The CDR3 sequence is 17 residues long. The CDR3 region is CASSALGTAPRYNEQFF. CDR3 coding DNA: TGTGCCAGCAGCGCCTTAGGGACAGCCCCGCGGTACAATGAGCAGTTCTTC. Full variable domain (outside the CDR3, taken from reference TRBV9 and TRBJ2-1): DSGVTQTPKHLITATGQRVTLRCSPRSGDLSVYWYQQSLDQGLQFLIQYYNGEERAKGNILERFSAQQFPDLHSELNLSSLELGDSALYFCASSALGTAPRYNEQFFGPGTRLTVL.

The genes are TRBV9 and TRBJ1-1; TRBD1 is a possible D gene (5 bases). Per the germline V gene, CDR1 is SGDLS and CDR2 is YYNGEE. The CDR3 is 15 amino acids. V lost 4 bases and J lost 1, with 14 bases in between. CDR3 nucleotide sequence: TGTGCCAGCAGCTCCCTCGGGGGGGGGAACACTGAAGCTTTCTTT. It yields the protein CASSSLGGGNTEAFF.

As DNA, the CDR3 is TGTGCCAGCAGCGTTGGCCTAGCGTTCGGCAATGAGCAGTTCTTC. It encodes CASSVGLAFGNEQFF. The genes are TRBV9 and TRBJ2-1; maybe TRBD2 (6 bases). Trimming took off 2 bases at V and 6 bases at J, with 15 bases between the two ends. Germline-derived CDR1 and CDR2 are SGDLS and YYNGEE. The CDR3 runs 15 residues.

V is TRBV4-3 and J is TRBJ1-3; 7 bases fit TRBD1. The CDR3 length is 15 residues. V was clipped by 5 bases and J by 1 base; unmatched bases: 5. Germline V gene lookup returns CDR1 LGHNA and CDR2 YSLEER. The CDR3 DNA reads TGCGCCAGCAGCAGCCGGACAGGTTCTGGAAACACCATATATTTT. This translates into CASSSRTGSGNTIYF.